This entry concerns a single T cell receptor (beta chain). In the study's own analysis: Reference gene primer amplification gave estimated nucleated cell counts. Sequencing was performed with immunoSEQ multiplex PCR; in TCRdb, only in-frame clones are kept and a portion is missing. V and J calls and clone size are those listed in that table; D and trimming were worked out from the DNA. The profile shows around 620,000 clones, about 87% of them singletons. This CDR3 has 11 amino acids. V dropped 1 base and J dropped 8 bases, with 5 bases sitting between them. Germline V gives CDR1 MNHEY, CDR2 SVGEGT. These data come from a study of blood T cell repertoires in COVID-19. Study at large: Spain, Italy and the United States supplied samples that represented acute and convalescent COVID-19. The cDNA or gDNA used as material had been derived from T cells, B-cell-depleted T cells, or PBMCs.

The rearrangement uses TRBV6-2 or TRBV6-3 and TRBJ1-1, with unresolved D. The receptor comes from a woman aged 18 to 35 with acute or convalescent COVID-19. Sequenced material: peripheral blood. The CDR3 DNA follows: TGTGCCAGCAGTTACTGGGCAGAAGCTTTCTTT. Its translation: CASSYWAEAFF.